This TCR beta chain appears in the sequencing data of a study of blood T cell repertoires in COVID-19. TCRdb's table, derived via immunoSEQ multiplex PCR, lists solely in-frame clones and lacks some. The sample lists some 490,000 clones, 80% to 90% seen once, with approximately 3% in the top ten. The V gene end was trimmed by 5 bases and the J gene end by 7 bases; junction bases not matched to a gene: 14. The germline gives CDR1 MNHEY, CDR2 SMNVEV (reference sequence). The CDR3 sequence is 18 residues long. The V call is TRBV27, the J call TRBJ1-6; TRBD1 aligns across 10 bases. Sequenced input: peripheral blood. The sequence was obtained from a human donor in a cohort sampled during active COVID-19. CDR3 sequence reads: CASSPIFSTGGSNSPLHF. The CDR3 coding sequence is TGTGCCAGCAGTCCTATTTTCTCGACAGGGGGCAGCAATTCACCCCTCCACTTT.